This entry describes one T cell receptor (beta chain). What it binds is unknown. The study ran its PCR with 60 Vbeta and 13 Jbeta primers. The protocol was immunoSEQ multiplex PCR, while the TCRdb copy is restricted to in-frame clones and leaves out a portion. Among over 100,000 clones listed, over 60% were seen once. These data belong to a study of cytomegalovirus exposure and HLA in healthy donors. General study findings and limits: Researchers reported in a later analysis that a missense DCLRE1C variant was tied to TCR beta V- and J-gene trimming. HLA alleles were associated with 15,000 to 20,000 TCR beta sequences in a later analysis at 0.05 false discovery rate. The authors assumed roughly uniform sequencing depth across donors for presence/absence analyses.

The germline V gene encodes CDR1 SGHAT and CDR2 FQNNGV. The CDR3 is 13 residues long. V was pared by 1 base and J by 9 bases, with 10 bases between. This chain joins TRBV11-2 and TRBJ1-3; a weak D match, TRBD1 (5 bases). The sequence came from a female donor in good health and CMV-seronegative. The sequenced sample was PBMCs. Here the CDR3 DNA reads TGTGCCAGCAGCTTAGTAGGGCAGGGCACCATATATTTT. Translating gives CASSLVGQGTIYF. The whole variable domain, filled in from reference TRBV11-2 and TRBJ1-3, reads EAGVAQSPRYKIIEKRQSVAFWCNPISGHATLYWYQQILGQGPKLLIQFQNNGVVDDSQLPKDRFSAERLKGVDSTLKIQPAKLEDSAVYLCASSLVGQGTIYFGEGSWLTVV.